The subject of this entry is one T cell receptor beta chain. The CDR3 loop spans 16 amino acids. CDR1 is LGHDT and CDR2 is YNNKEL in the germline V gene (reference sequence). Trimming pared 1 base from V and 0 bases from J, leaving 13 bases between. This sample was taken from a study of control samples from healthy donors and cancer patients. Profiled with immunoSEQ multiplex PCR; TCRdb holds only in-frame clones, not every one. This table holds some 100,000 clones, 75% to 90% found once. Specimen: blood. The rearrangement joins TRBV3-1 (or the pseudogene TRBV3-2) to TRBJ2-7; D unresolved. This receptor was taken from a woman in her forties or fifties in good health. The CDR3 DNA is TGTGCCAGCAGCCAAGGCGGACGCCCGAGCTCCTACGAGCAGTACTTC. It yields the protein CASSQGGRPSSYEQYF.